This TCR beta chain was identified in a study of blood T cell repertoires in COVID-19 (TCRdb year 2020). With regard to the full study: The collaborator samples originated in the United States, Italy and Spain and spanned the acute and convalescent phases of COVID-19. Sample metadata almost always included a de-identified subject ID, COVID-19 status, age in years and sex. Where available, HLA class I and class II types were taken from metadata supplied by the sample provider and were not determined by assay-based typing. The prospective study material was composed of cDNA or gDNA derived from T cells, B-cell-depleted T cells, or PBMCs. The repertoires were made available in a free public database intended to serve as a resource for research on the immune response to SARS-CoV-2. Samples were obtained from the ongoing ImmuneRACE study (first 160 participants) and from about 1,300 subjects provided by 6 global collaborators. Subjects who had been exposed to COVID-19, were actively infected with it, or had recovered from it provided the deeply sampled blood TCRbeta repertoires that made up the dataset.

General conclusions and limits of the study: The quantity of clinical and demographic metadata differed by source and by participant and was supplied without curation.

About this clone itself: The antigen this receptor binds is unknown. There are no base qualities to consult, and no much larger clone falls within one base.

In Seattle, one collaborating source enrolled patients while the infection was active and tracked those patients longitudinally over the course of disease. Each collaborating institution followed its own protocols to collect whole blood in K2EDTA tubes. Collaborator samples were shipped for TCRbeta analysis as frozen whole blood, isolated PBMCs, or DNA extracted from either sample type. The immunoSEQ Assay, a bias-controlled multiplex PCR, was used to amplify TCRbeta CDR3 regions from genomic DNA. The paper's data handling went like this. The number of nucleated cells in each sample was estimated by amplification of reference gene primers within the assay. To quantify the absolute abundance of each unique TCRbeta CDR3 rearrangement, sequence reads were collapsed and filtered. Productive Simpson clonality was computed per sample as the square root of Simpson's diversity index over productive rearrangements. Entries here come from immuneACCESS through TCRdb and include only in-frame sequences with V and J called. Some clones fail to appear in such tables; in the studies checked, an unresolved V gene covers under half of the shortfall, and the cause of the remainder is unknown. From that table come the V and J calls and clone size; the DNA was used to work out D and trimming. Present in this sample are about 80,000 clones, roughly 85% of which were seen just once. Together, the top ten hold 9.6% of the sample.

Based on the germline V gene (reference sequence), the CDR1 and CDR2 sequences are LNHDA and SQIVND. The germline ends are 6 bases apart after V is trimmed by 2 bases and J by 4 bases. From the cysteine up to the phenylalanine, the CDR3 has a length of 12 residues. The read is trimmed to its CDR3 DNA, 36 bases read in frame from base 1. Material: peripheral blood. The sequence links TRBV19 to TRBJ2-7; TRBD1 is a possible D gene, resting on 5 matching bases. This TCR was recovered from a man in his forties or fifties with COVID-19, enrolled during active disease. The DNA is TGTGCCAGTAGTATATCAGGGTACGAGCAGTACTTC. Translation gives CASSISGYEQYF.